The 15 T cell receptor beta chains listed next were all sequenced from one sample in a study of T-cell reconstitution after alpha-beta-depleted transplantation in children. This sample's TCRbeta library carried unique molecular identifier barcodes. In TCRdb, the PCR reads were re-called with MiXCR into one record per CDR3 protein. Of tens of thousands of distinct CDR3 sequences listed, roughly 4.9% are singletons. The sample was PBMCs, mostly from graft donor cells, taken 180 days after TCRalphabeta/CD19-depleted stem cell transplant. These receptors were taken from a boy under two years old who had a stem cell transplant for acute myeloid leukemia, so the T cells may come from the graft donor.

The chain combines TRBV7-3 with TRBJ1-1; 9 positions match TRBD1. With V trimmed by 5 bases and J by 3 bases, 10 bases remained unmatched. Germline assignment: CDR1 SGHTA and CDR2 FQGTGA. The CDR3 is made up of 16 amino acids. The CDR3 region has the DNA TGTGCCAGCAGCGTCACAGGGGGCAGGTTGTACACTGAAGCTTTCTTT. It is translated as CASSVTGGRLYTEAFF.

This clonotype was seen repeatedly, ten times or more. The V and J genes are TRBV5-5 and TRBJ2-3; 7 nucleotides line up with TRBD1. The CDR3 consists of 16 residues. Germline CDR1 is SGHKS and CDR2 is YYEKEE (reference sequence). V lost 4 bases and J lost 2; bases outside the gene matches: 10. CDR3 sequence: CASSPPTGIITDTQYF. CDR3 nucleotides: TGTGCCAGCAGCCCCCCGACAGGGATCATCACAGATACGCAGTATTTT.

This clonotype was counted at least ten times. The chain joins TRBV5-1 to TRBJ1-1; 8 nucleotides agree with TRBD1. With 3 bases clipped from V and 0 bases from J, the junction kept 4 bases outside the gene matches. This CDR3 comprises 15 residues. The germline V gene has CDR1 SGHRS and CDR2 YFSETQ. Here the CDR3 reads CASSWTGSMNTEAFF. The CDR3 bases are TGCGCCAGCAGCTGGACAGGGAGCATGAACACTGAAGCTTTCTTT.

This clonotype showed up many times. The chain couples TRBV5-4 to TRBJ2-3, with TRBD2 identical over 7 bases. The CDR3 runs 15 residues. CDR1 is SGHNT and CDR2 is YYREEE in the germline V gene (reference sequence). With V trimmed by 4 bases and J by 0 bases, 5 bases remained unmatched. For the CDR3, the DNA is TGTGCCAGCAGCCCCATGGGAGGGAGCACAGATACGCAGTATTTT. Its translation is CASSPMGGSTDTQYF.

There are many counts of this clonotype. The genes are TRBV4-3 and TRBJ2-1, with D hard to call. This CDR3 spans 16 amino acids. V was shortened by 0 bases and J by 2 bases, with 11 bases between the two germline ends. Per the germline V gene, CDR1 is LGHNA and CDR2 is YSLEER. The CDR3 coding sequence is TGCGCCAGCAGCCAAGATTTGGTAAGGGCCTACAATGAGCAGTTCTTC. Protein sequence: CASSQDLVRAYNEQFF.

This clonotype was seen ten or more times. V and J are TRBV6-1 and TRBJ1-2; no clear D. Between the trimmed V and J ends, which lost 8 bases and 8 bases, there was a span of 18 bases. The CDR3 runs 13 residues. CDR1 MNHNS and CDR2 SASEGT come from the germline V gene. The chain's CDR3 is CASGRTAPEGYTF. CDR3 nucleotide sequence: TGTGCCAGCGGGAGGACGGCGCCTGAAGGCTACACCTTC.

This clonotype has at least ten counts. The J gene is TRBJ2-7, the V gene TRBV11-2; 9 bases map to TRBD1. The CDR3 is made up of 15 amino acids. The trim removed 2 bases at V and 7 bases at J, leaving 9 bases unmatched. The germline V gene has CDR1 SGHAT and CDR2 FQNNGV. The CDR3 region is CASSLFRTGVGEQYF. The CDR3 coding sequence is TGTGCCAGCAGCTTATTCCGGACAGGGGTAGGAGAGCAGTACTTC.

This clonotype was counted at least ten times. J is TRBJ2-7 and V is TRBV28; 9 bases are shared with TRBD2. V lost 10 bases, J lost 4 bases, and 8 bases stayed unmatched. The CDR3 covers 13 residues. Germline V CDR1 and CDR2: MDHEN, SYDVKM. CDR3 residues: CANQRGAPYEQYV. The CDR3 nucleotides are TGTGCCAACCAGCGGGGGGCCCCGTACGAGCAGTACGTC.

This clonotype was seen at least ten times. This CDR3 reads CASSHYVTGINQPQHF. The CDR3 region has the DNA TGTGCCAGCAGCCACTATGTCACTGGGATCAATCAGCCCCAGCATTTT. The chain recombines TRBV12-3 or TRBV12-4 with TRBJ1-5, with D uncertain. CDR3 length equals 16 residues. Trimming pared 6 bases from V and 3 bases from J, leaving 18 bases between.

This clonotype was counted many times. The gene calls are TRBV12-3 or TRBV12-4 and TRBJ2-3, with D perhaps TRBD1 or TRBD2 (5 bases each). CDR3 length: 14 residues. V was cut by 4 bases and J by 3 bases, with 11 bases left in between. Here the CDR3 reads CASSSGPGTDTQYF. The DNA of the CDR3 is TGTGCCAGCAGTTCGGGACCGGGGACAGATACGCAGTATTTT.

This clonotype was recorded at least ten times. The chain couples TRBV19 to TRBJ2-1; a weak D match, TRBD2 (5 bases). Germline CDR1 and CDR2: LNHDA and SQIVND (reference sequence). The CDR3 loop spans 13 amino acids. V was trimmed by 5 bases and J by 4 bases, leaving 9 bases between them. CDR3 in DNA: TGTGCCAGTAGTCCAGGACTTTACAATGAGCAGTTCTTC. Amino acid sequence: CASSPGLYNEQFF.

This clonotype was seen many times. The chain combines TRBV5-1 with TRBJ1-4, with D possibly being TRBD1 (5 bases). Germline CDR1 and CDR2: SGHRS and YFSETQ. The CDR3 has 16 amino acids. The V end lost 4 bases, the J end lost 1 base, and 14 bases lay between the germline ends. This CDR3 reads CASSRVTGGTNEKLFF. The CDR3 DNA sequence: TGCGCCAGCAGCCGAGTTACAGGCGGAACTAATGAAAAACTGTTTTTT.

This rearrangement joins TRBV4-3 to TRBJ2-5; D unresolved. The CDR3 consists of 14 residues. V was pared by 0 bases and J by 4 bases, with 9 bases between. Looked up from germline, CDR1 is LGHNA and CDR2 is YSLEER. CDR3 sequence: CASSQDGLAETQYF. The DNA for the CDR3 is TGCGCCAGCAGCCAAGACGGTCTTGCAGAGACCCAGTACTTC.

This clonotype was seen a few times. The chain has TRBV3-1 and TRBJ2-3; TRBD2 matches at 7 bases. Germline lookup yields CDR1 LGHDT and CDR2 YNNKEL (reference sequence). Trimming took 2 bases from V and 2 from J; bases not matched to a gene: 4. The CDR3 has 15 amino acids. The CDR3 region has the DNA TGTGCCAGCAGCCAAAGACTAGCCCCCACAGATACGCAGTATTTT. This gives the protein CASSQRLAPTDTQYF.

This clonotype appeared many times. This chain joins TRBV2 and TRBJ2-7; possible D gene TRBD1, 6 bases. Trimming removed 0 bases from V and 1 base from J, with 16 bases in between. This CDR3 region has 17 residues. Germline V CDR1 and CDR2: SNHLY, FYNNEI. The CDR3 protein is CASSEARDKVASYEQYV. The CDR3 nucleotides are TGTGCCAGCAGTGAAGCCCGGGACAAAGTCGCTTCCTACGAGCAGTACGTC.